This record looks at one T cell receptor beta chain sequence and its context. The data derive from a study of post-analysis software for immune sequencing data. Across the study: Relapsing-remitting, secondary progressive and progressive-relapsing courses of multiple sclerosis were included.

Libraries were made from TCR beta cDNA, and they carried unique molecular identifiers. T cells numbering roughly 1 to 10 million gave rise to around 500,000 cDNA molecules. TCRdb re-called the PCR reads through MiXCR, storing one row per CDR3 protein. The sample records about 820,000 distinct CDR3 sequences, approximately 57% being singletons. The sequence came from a girl aged 5 to 17 with multiple sclerosis. Specimen: blood.

The CDR3 nucleotides are TGTGCCAGCAGTTCGGGGCTCCCTCACTCCTACGAGCAGTACTTC. Translating it yields CASSSGLPHSYEQYF. The rearrangement uses TRBV27 and TRBJ2-7, with D perhaps TRBD1 or TRBD2 (5 bases each). Germline loops: CDR1 MNHEY, CDR2 SMNVEV (reference sequence). The CDR3 extends over 15 amino acids. Trimming took off 4 bases at V and 0 bases at J, with 13 bases between the two ends.